The T cell receptor beta chain under discussion was sequenced for a study of T cells in Graves' hyperthyroidism and ophthalmopathy. Background on the study: Peripheral blood was taken when the disease was first diagnosed, before any treatment began.

Orbital computed tomography and thyroid ultrasound, together with serum TRAb and thyroxine and clinical symptoms, were used for diagnoses. Cells are PBMCs isolated from 10 ml of fresh blood. About this clonotype itself: What it binds is not known.

Germline V CDR1 and CDR2: SNHLY, FYNNEI. Trimming shortened V by 6 bases and J by 0 bases, and 9 bases separated the two germline ends. The CDR3 consists of 14 residues. The study, taken as a whole, reports: Most thyroid clonotypes expanded above 0.001 appeared in blood too.

Amplification yielded TCR beta CDR3 regions, with RNA transcripts as the source. During a first-round RT-PCR of the TCR CDR3, the HTBI primer set was used. TCRdb redid the calling of the multiplex PCR reads with MiXCR, one entry per CDR3 protein. The sample includes about 640,000 distinct CDR3 sequences, less than 25% of them seen just once. This clonotype was obtained from a man aged 30 to 39 with Graves' ophthalmopathy. Specimen: blood. This chain joins TRBV2 and TRBJ1-5; D is ambiguous. The CDR3, as DNA: TGTGCCAGCAGGGTCGATTATAGCAATCAGCCCCAGCATTTT. Translation: CASRVDYSNQPQHF.